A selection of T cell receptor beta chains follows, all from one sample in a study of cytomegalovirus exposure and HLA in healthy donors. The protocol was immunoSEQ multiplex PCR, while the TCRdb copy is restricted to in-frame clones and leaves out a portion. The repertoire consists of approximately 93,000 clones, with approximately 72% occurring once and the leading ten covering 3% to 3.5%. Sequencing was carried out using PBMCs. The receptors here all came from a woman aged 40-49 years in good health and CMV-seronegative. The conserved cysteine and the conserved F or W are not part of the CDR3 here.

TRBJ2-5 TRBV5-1 ASRQGSGETQY
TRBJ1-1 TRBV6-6 ASSLSQGRTEAF
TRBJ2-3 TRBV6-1 ASSEAQGFKDTQY
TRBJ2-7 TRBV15 ATSSSPPGGRTYEQY
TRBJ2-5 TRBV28 ASSPALHTGFQETQY
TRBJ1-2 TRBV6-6 ASTEFWGQRGYGYT
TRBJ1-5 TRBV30 AWSVRSGYQPQH
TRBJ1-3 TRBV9 ASSVSGNTIY
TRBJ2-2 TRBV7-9 ANRPRQLNTGELF
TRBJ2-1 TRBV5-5 ASSPGLAKSSEQF
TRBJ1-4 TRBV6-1 ASSEGQQGEKLF
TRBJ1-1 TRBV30 AWTRGGPF
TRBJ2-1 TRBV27 ASRQAGTGANNEQF
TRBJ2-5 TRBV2 ASSARDRKETQY
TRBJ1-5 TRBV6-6 ASSYNAGWGNQPQH
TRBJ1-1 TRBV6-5 ASSYSHFRAEAF
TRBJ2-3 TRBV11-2 ASSLKRGITDTQY
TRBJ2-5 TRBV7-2 ASSLHRDETQY
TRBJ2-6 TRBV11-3 ASSPRRKQGSGANVLT
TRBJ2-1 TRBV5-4 ASKAGGNEQF
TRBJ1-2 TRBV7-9 ASSLPPQGPREYGYT
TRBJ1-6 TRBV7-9 ASSFGTGDSPLH
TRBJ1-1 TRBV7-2 ASSSIDRNTEAF
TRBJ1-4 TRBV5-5 ASRSTPATNEKLF
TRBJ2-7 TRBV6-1 ASSGIGQGSYEQY
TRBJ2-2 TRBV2 ASSDDTVELF
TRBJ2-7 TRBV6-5 ASRRTSGTSYEQY
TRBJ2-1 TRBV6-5 ASSYSLGGTQF
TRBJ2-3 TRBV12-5 ASTQEGRADTQY
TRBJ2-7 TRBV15 ATSTNSGKGEQY
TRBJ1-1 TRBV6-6 ASSPMNTEAF
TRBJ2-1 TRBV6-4 ASSLGGTSGDEQF
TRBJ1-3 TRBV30 AWSVGGTSGNTIY
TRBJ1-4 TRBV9 ASSVGVGGEKLF
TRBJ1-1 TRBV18 ASSLQTGENTEAF
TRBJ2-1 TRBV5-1 ASSLGQGYFGEQF
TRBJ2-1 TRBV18 ASSPSGGRNNEQF